This TCR beta chain was observed in a study of blood T cell repertoires in COVID-19. Study-level background: Acute-phase and convalescent COVID-19 samples originated in the United States, Italy and Spain. In each case, the material was cDNA or gDNA derived from T cells, B-cell-depleted T cells, or PBMCs.

This CDR3 comprises 18 residues. Germline loops: CDR1 SGDLS, CDR2 YYNGEE. V dropped 0 bases and J dropped 0 bases, with 16 bases sitting between them. Source study methods: Scientists estimated how many nucleated cells there were by amplifying reference gene primers. Data came from immunoSEQ multiplex PCR; TCRdb stores just in-frame clones and leaves some out. V, J and clone size are those of that table, while D and trimming were read from the DNA. This repertoire shows tens of thousands of clones, 81% found once; its top ten account for 5.3%. This clone is a singleton in its sample. The chain couples TRBV9 to TRBJ1-3, with TRBD1 as a possible D gene (6 bases). Material: peripheral blood. This clonotype originated in a woman aged 55 to 70 with acute or convalescent COVID-19. For the CDR3, the DNA is TGTGCCAGCAGCGTAGAATTGGGGACATCGGCCTCTGGAAACACCATATATTTT. Encoded protein: CASSVELGTSASGNTIYF.